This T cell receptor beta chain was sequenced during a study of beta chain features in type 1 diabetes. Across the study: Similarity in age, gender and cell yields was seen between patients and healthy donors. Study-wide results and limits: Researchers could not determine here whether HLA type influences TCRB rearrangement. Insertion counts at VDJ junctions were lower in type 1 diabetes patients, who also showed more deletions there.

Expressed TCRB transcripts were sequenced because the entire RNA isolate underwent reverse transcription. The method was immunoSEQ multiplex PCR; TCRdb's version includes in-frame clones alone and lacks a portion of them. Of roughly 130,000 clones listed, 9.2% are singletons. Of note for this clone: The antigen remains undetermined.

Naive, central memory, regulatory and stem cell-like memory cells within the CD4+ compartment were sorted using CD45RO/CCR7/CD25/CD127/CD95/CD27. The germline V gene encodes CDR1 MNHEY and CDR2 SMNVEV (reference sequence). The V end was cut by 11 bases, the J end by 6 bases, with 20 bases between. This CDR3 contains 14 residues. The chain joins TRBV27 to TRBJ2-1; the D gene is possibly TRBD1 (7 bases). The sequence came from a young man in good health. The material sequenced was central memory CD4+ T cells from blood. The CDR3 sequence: CAGTATGTLNEQFF. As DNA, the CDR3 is TGTGCCGGTACAGCGACAGGGACTCTCAATGAGCAGTTCTTC.